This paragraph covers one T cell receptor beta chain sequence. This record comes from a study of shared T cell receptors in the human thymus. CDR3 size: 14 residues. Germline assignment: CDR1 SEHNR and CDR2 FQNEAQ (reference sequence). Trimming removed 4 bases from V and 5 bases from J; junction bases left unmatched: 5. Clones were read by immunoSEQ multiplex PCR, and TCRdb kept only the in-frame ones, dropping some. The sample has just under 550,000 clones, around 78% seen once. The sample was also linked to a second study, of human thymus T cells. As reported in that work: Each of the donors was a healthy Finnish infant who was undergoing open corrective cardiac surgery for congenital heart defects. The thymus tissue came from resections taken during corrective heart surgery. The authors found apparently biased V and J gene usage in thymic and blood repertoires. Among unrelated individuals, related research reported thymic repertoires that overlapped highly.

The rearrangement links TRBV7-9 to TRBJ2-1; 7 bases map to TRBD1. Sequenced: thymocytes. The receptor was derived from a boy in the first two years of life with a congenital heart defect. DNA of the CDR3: TGTGCCAGCAGCTCAAGACAGGGCAACAATGAGCAGTTCTTC. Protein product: CASSSRQGNNEQFF.